These 30 T cell receptor beta chains came from one sample sequenced in a study of cytomegalovirus exposure and HLA in healthy donors. The PCR ran on 60 Vbeta and 13 Jbeta primers. The assay was immunoSEQ multiplex PCR, and TCRdb's table has in-frame clones only and misses some. The sample includes 58,000 or so clones, approximately 75% of them seen just once. The sequenced sample was PBMCs. The source is a man aged 45-65 years in good health and CMV-seropositive.

V and J are TRBV5-1 and TRBJ2-1; TRBD1 might be the D (7 bases). This CDR3 region has 16 residues. The germline V gene has CDR1 SGHRS and CDR2 YFSETQ. The V end lost 2 bases, the J end lost 0 bases, and 12 bases lay between the germline ends. This chain's CDR3 is CASSFPGGSSYNEQFF. The CDR3, as DNA: TGCGCCAGCAGCTTCCCAGGGGGGAGCTCCTACAATGAGCAGTTCTTC.

The V and J genes are TRBV27 and TRBJ2-1; 10 bases match TRBD1. V dropped 1 base and J dropped 8; count of bases not matched to a gene: 14. Germline V CDR1 and CDR2: MNHEY, SMNVEV (reference sequence). The CDR3 totals 18 residues. CDR3 bases: TGTGCCAGCAGTTTATTTAGGGGACAGGGGAGCGGGAGTGATGAGCAGTTCTTC. Its translation is CASSLFRGQGSGSDEQFF.

J is TRBJ2-7 and V is TRBV27; D gene ambiguous. Trimming shortened V by 4 bases and J by 5 bases, and 9 bases separated the two germline ends. The CDR3 loop spans 12 amino acids. Germline V gene lookup returns CDR1 MNHEY and CDR2 SMNVEV (reference sequence). In DNA, the CDR3 is TGTGCCAGCAGTTCGCGGCGTGACGAGCAGTACTTC. It encodes CASSSRRDEQYF.

This clone has only a few counts. The chain is built from TRBV6-4 and TRBJ2-1, with 7 bases fitting TRBD2. CDR3 length equals 15 residues. V was clipped by 0 bases and J by 4 bases; unmatched bases: 3. Germline V gene sequence: CDR1 MRHNA, CDR2 SNTAGT. The CDR3 region has the DNA TGTGCCAGCAGTGACTCGGCGGGAGAGTACAATGAGCAGTTCTTC. Its translation is CASSDSAGEYNEQFF.

This clone was detected once. The rearrangement joins TRBV25-1 to TRBJ2-5; 7 bases are a match to TRBD1. CDR1 and CDR2 (germline): MGHDK, SYGVNS. The CDR3 is 15 amino acids. The J segment lost 0 bases and the V segment lost 6 bases, leaving 7 bases of the junction unmatched. CDR3 residues: CASSEGARYQETQYF. The DNA for the CDR3 is TGTGCCAGCAGCGAGGGGGCCCGATACCAAGAGACCCAGTACTTC.

This sequence joins TRBV5-1 and TRBJ2-3; the D gene is possibly TRBD2 (6 bases). Trimming took 3 bases from V and 2 from J, leaving 13 bases between them. The CDR3 consists of 15 residues. Germline CDR1 reads SGHRS; CDR2 reads YFSETQ. The CDR3 DNA sequence: TGCGCCAGCAGCTCCCGGACTACGTACACAGATACGCAGTATTTT. As protein: CASSSRTTYTDTQYF.

The CDR3 DNA reads as TGCAGCGGGGGAGGGGAGGCCCCCTATAATCCTACCTTC. It specifies CSGGGEAPYNPTF. The V gene is TRBV29-1, the J gene TRBJ1-2, with D perhaps matching TRBD1 (5 bases). Germline loops: CDR1 SQVTM, CDR2 ANQGSEA. V lost 7 bases to trimming and J lost 14 bases, with 26 bases between them. The CDR3 length is 13 residues.

The chain employs TRBV7-9 and TRBJ2-7; 7 bases map to TRBD1. In germline, CDR1 is SEHNR, CDR2 FQNEAQ (reference sequence). The CDR3 is 18 residues long. The J segment lost 4 bases and the V segment lost 4 bases, leaving 19 bases of the junction unmatched. In nucleotides, the CDR3 is TGTGCCAGCAGCTCCAGTTCGTCGCCGACAGGGCGGTTGTACGAGCAGTACTTC. Translation: CASSSSSSPTGRLYEQYF.

This sequence joins TRBV5-1 and TRBJ2-1, with D perhaps TRBD2 (5 bases). V dropped 2 bases and J dropped 5 bases, with 11 bases sitting between them. CDR1 is SGHRS and CDR2 is YFSETQ in the germline V gene. This CDR3 region has 14 residues. The CDR3 DNA reads TGCGCCAGCAGCTTAAGCGGAGCCCACAATGAGCAGTTCTTC. This translates into CASSLSGAHNEQFF.

The table lists this clone with a count of one. This chain connects TRBV30 to TRBJ2-1, with TRBD2 matching over 15 bases. CDR1 GTSNPN and CDR2 SVGIG come from the germline V gene (reference sequence). The CDR3 extends over 16 amino acids. Losses at the gene ends were 3 bases for V and 6 bases for J; bases not matched to a gene: 6. Here the CDR3 reads CAWREGLAGGPNEQFF. The CDR3 nucleotides are TGTGCCTGGAGGGAAGGACTAGCGGGGGGGCCCAATGAGCAGTTCTTC. The full variable domain, its missing parts supplied by reference TRBV30 and TRBJ2-1, is SQTIHQWPATLVQPVGSPLSLECTVEGTSNPNLYWYRQAAGRGLQLLFYSVGIGQISSEVPQNLSASRPQDRQFILSSKKLLLSDSGFYLCAWREGLAGGPNEQFFGPGTRLTVL.

The count of this clone is one. V usage is TRBV11-2 and J usage is TRBJ1-2, with a possible D match to TRBD1 (5 bases). Trimming pared 3 bases from V and 7 bases from J, leaving 9 bases between. Germline CDR1 and CDR2: SGHAT and FQNNGV. The CDR3 extends over 12 amino acids. This CDR3 reads CASSLGRAGYTF. CDR3 sequence (DNA): TGTGCCAGCAGCTTGGGCAGGGCTGGCTACACCTTC.

V is TRBV28 and J is TRBJ1-1, with D possibly TRBD1 on 6 matching bases. This CDR3 comprises 12 residues. Germline CDR1 MDHEN, CDR2 SYDVKM. Trimming removed 4 bases at V and 10 bases at J, with 13 bases between. CDR3 in amino acids: CASSSSGTIAFF. The CDR3 DNA reads as TGTGCCAGCAGTTCCTCTGGGACAATAGCTTTCTTT. Supplemented by reference TRBV28 and TRBJ1-1, the full variable domain reads DVKVTQSSRYLVKRTGEKVFLECVQDMDHENMFWYRQDPGLGLRLIYFSYDVKMKEKGDIPEGYSVSREKKERFSLILESASTNQTSMYLCASSSSGTIAFFGQGTRLTVV.

This rearrangement joins TRBV11-2 to TRBJ2-1, with D possibly TRBD2 on 6 matching bases. This CDR3 has 15 amino acids. From germline, CDR1 is SGHAT and CDR2 FQNNGV. V lost 1 base and J lost 9, with 16 bases in between. The CDR3 protein is CASSLGGDVFREQFF. DNA of the CDR3: TGTGCCAGCAGCTTAGGCGGGGACGTCTTTCGTGAGCAGTTCTTC.

V usage is TRBV9 and J usage is TRBJ2-3; D gene ambiguous. In germline, CDR1 is SGDLS, CDR2 YYNGEE. Trimming removed 0 bases from V and 6 bases from J, with 11 bases in between. This CDR3 region has 14 residues. The CDR3 bases are TGTGCCAGCAGCGTAGACCCGATGAGGGATACGCAGTATTTT. As protein: CASSVDPMRDTQYF.

The chain has TRBV19 and TRBJ1-1, with unresolved D. The germline CDR1 and CDR2 sequences are LNHDA and SQIVND (reference sequence). Deletions cut 1 base from V and 0 bases from J, with 12 bases between. The CDR3 totals 16 residues. The CDR3 DNA reads as TGTGCCAGTAGTATAGGAGGTGCGCTAATGAACACTGAAGCTTTCTTT. Protein product: CASSIGGALMNTEAFF.

This clone showed up just a few times. J is TRBJ2-3 and V is TRBV30; 9 positions match TRBD2. There are 15 residues in the CDR3. V trimming: 0 bases; J trimming: 4 bases; junction bases outside the gene matches: 5. Germline CDR1 and CDR2: GTSNPN and SVGIG (reference sequence). CDR3 in DNA: TGTGCCTGGAGTGTAGGTAGCGGGAGCCCAGATACGCAGTATTTT. Encoded protein: CAWSVGSGSPDTQYF.

This clone was observed a handful of times. The chain combines TRBV5-1 with TRBJ1-1, with 7 bases that match TRBD1. The V and J ends lost 3 bases and 3 bases, in that order; junction bases with no gene match: 8. The CDR3 totals 15 residues. In germline, CDR1 is SGHRS, CDR2 YFSETQ. The DNA for the CDR3 is TGCGCCAGCAGCTCTGCGGGCCAGGGGGACACTGAAGCTTTCTTT. It encodes CASSSAGQGDTEAFF.

CDR3 protein: CASSQTRGTTEAFF. CDR3 in DNA: TGTGCCAGCAGCCAAACGAGGGGGACCACTGAAGCTTTCTTT. The rearrangement links TRBV11-2 to TRBJ1-1; tentatively, D is TRBD1 (6 bases). Germline V CDR1 and CDR2: SGHAT, FQNNGV. The CDR3 is made up of 14 amino acids. V gave up 5 bases and J gave up 4 bases, with 14 bases separating them.

Concerning this clone: The junction and the germline gene differ at one end; a read error may be behind it. The chain carries TRBV6-6 and TRBJ1-2, with 8 positions matching TRBD1. The CDR3 loop spans 14 amino acids. Germline V gene lookup returns CDR1 MNHNY and CDR2 SVGAGI (reference sequence). CDR3 DNA sequence: TGTGCCAGCACGGACGACAGGGGATACTACGGCTACACCTTC. This gives the protein CASTDDRGYYGYTF.

The CDR3, as DNA: TGCGCCAGCAGCTTGGCCCCCCAAGACAGGATCGTCTCCTACGAGCAGTACTTC. Translation gives CASSLAPQDRIVSYEQYF. The rearrangement links TRBV5-1 to TRBJ2-7, with D tentatively TRBD1 (6 bases). Trimming removed 0 bases at V and 0 bases at J, with 19 bases between. CDR3 length: 18 residues. Germline CDR1 SGHRS, CDR2 YFSETQ.

This sequence joins TRBV5-1 and TRBJ1-1, with 8 bases matching TRBD1. The CDR3 consists of 15 residues. Germline values: CDR1 SGHRS, CDR2 YFSETQ. V was clipped by 1 base and J by 2 bases; unmatched bases: 4. This CDR3 is CASSLTQGANTEAFF. The CDR3 DNA sequence: TGCGCCAGCAGCTTGACTCAGGGGGCAAACACTGAAGCTTTCTTT.

Here the CDR3 DNA reads TGTGCCAGCACCCGTAATAGCGGGGGGGCCAATGAGCAGTTCTTC. Protein product: CASTRNSGGANEQFF. This sequence joins TRBV2 and TRBJ2-1; 11 bases are a match to TRBD2. Germline CDR1 is SNHLY and CDR2 is FYNNEI. CDR3 size: 15 residues. Losses at the gene ends were 7 bases for V and 6 bases for J; bases not matched to a gene: 8.

The chain carries TRBV6-1 and TRBJ2-1, with 8 bases aligning to TRBD2. Germline loops: CDR1 MNHNS, CDR2 SASEGT. J lost 2 bases, V lost 8 bases, and 8 bases had no gene match. The length of the CDR3 is 15 residues. CDR3 in amino acids: CASGRLANPYNEQFF. In DNA, the CDR3 is TGTGCCAGCGGAAGACTAGCGAACCCCTACAATGAGCAGTTCTTC.

This clone has only a few counts. The chain links TRBV5-1 to TRBJ1-2; D remains unclear. V lost 4 bases and J 8 bases, leaving 12 bases between the germline ends. CDR1 and CDR2 from the germline V gene are SGHRS and YFSETQ. CDR3 length equals 12 residues. The DNA of the CDR3 is TGCGCCAGCAGCGTGACAAGCTTCGGCTACACCTTC. Translation: CASSVTSFGYTF. Full variable domain (remainder filled in from reference TRBV5-1 and TRBJ1-2): KAGVTQTPRYLIKTRGQQVTLSCSPISGHRSVSWYQQTPGQGLQFLFEYFSETQRNKGNFPGRFSGRQFSNSRSEMNVSTLELGDSALYLCASSVTSFGYTFGSGTRLTVV.

The chain recombines TRBV19 with TRBJ1-5, with a possible D match to TRBD1 (6 bases). Germline V gene lookup returns CDR1 LNHDA and CDR2 SQIVND (reference sequence). V dropped 4 bases and J dropped 7 bases, with 14 bases sitting between them. The CDR3 length is 14 residues. CDR3 region: CASSTYREGQPQHF. In DNA, the CDR3 is TGTGCCAGTAGTACCTACAGGGAAGGCCAGCCCCAGCATTTT. Full variable domain (rest looked up from reference TRBV19 and TRBJ1-5): DGGITQSPKYLFRKEGQNVTLSCEQNLNHDAMYWYRQDPGQGLRLIYYSQIVNDFQKGDIAEGYSVSREKKESFPLTVTSAQKNPTAFYLCASSTYREGQPQHFGDGTRLSIL.

This sequence joins TRBV7-6 and TRBJ1-2; TRBD1 matches 7 bases. Germline loops: CDR1 SGHVS, CDR2 FNYEAQ. The CDR3 is 16 residues long. Trimming at V came to 5 bases and at J to 7 bases, leaving 16 bases not matched to a gene. CDR3 residues: CASSTPRGGGSSGYTF. CDR3 DNA: TGTGCCAGCAGCACCCCTCGAGGGGGCGGAAGCAGTGGCTACACCTTC.

The chain recombines TRBV7-6 with TRBJ1-3; 9 nucleotides match TRBD1. Germline V gene lookup returns CDR1 SGHVS and CDR2 FNYEAQ. CDR3 size: 18 residues. The J segment lost 4 bases and the V segment lost 3 bases, leaving 13 bases of the junction unmatched. Here the CDR3 DNA reads TGTGCCAGCAGCTTGACTCTCGGGACAGGGCTCAGGGGAAACACCATATATTTT. It is translated as CASSLTLGTGLRGNTIYF. Filled out from reference TRBV7-6 and TRBJ1-3, the complete variable domain reads GAGVSQSPRYKVTKRGQDVALRCDPISGHVSLYWYRQALGQGPEFLTYFNYEAQQDKSGLPNDRFSAERPEGSISTLTIQRTEQRDSAMYRCASSLTLGTGLRGNTIYFGEGSWLTVV.

The chain uses TRBV6-6 and TRBJ1-2; 11 bases agree with TRBD1. This CDR3 has 15 amino acids. The germline CDR1 and CDR2 sequences are MNHNY and SVGAGI (reference sequence). V shed 5 bases and J 7 bases; nucleotides not matched to a gene: 9. The chain's CDR3 is CASSKGQGALSGYTF. In DNA, the CDR3 is TGTGCCAGCAGTAAAGGACAGGGGGCACTCTCTGGCTACACCTTC.

The rearrangement uses TRBV27 and TRBJ1-5; D is possibly TRBD1 (6 bases). The ends were cut back, 2 bases at V and 9 bases at J, with 17 bases in the middle. The CDR3 is made up of 15 amino acids. Looked up from germline, CDR1 is MNHEY and CDR2 is SMNVEV (reference sequence). CDR3: CASSLGSGVFRPQHF. The DNA for the CDR3 is TGTGCCAGCAGTTTAGGTTCAGGGGTATTCAGGCCCCAGCATTTT.

The chain uses TRBV18 and TRBJ1-1, with D maybe TRBD1 (6 bases). V was shortened by 3 bases and J by 0 bases, with 8 bases between the two germline ends. In germline, CDR1 is KGHSH, CDR2 LQKENI. The CDR3 runs to 14 residues. CDR3: CASSPDRLNTEAFF. The CDR3 DNA reads TGTGCCAGCTCACCGGACAGACTGAACACTGAAGCTTTCTTT.